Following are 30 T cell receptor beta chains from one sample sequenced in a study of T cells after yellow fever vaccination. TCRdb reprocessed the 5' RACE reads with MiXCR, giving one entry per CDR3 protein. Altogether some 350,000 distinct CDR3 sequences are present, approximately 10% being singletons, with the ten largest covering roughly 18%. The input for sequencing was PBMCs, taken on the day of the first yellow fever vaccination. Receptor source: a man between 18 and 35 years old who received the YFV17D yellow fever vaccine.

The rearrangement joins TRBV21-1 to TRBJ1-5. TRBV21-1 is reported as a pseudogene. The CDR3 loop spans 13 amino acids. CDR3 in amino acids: CASRALRVQPQHF. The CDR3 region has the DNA TGTGCCAGCAGGGCCCTCCGTGTTCAGCCCCAGCATTTT.

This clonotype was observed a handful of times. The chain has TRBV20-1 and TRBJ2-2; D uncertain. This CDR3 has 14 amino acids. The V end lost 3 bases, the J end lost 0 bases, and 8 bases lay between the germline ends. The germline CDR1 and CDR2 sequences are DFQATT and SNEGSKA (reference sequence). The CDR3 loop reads CSASDFANTGELFF. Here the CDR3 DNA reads TGCAGTGCTAGCGATTTCGCGAACACCGGGGAGCTGTTTTTT.

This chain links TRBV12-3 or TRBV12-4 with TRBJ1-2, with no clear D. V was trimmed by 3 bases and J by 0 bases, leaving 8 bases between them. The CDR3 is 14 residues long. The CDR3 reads CASSLAEPNYGYTF. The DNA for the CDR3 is TGTGCCAGCAGTTTGGCCGAGCCTAACTATGGCTACACCTTC.

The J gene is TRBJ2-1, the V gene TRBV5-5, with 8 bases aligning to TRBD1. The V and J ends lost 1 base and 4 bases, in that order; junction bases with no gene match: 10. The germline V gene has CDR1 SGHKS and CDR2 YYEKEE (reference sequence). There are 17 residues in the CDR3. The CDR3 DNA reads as TGTGCCAGCAGCTTGTCCCCCCCAGGGGGCCCGTACAATGAGCAGTTCTTC. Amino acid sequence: CASSLSPPGGPYNEQFF.

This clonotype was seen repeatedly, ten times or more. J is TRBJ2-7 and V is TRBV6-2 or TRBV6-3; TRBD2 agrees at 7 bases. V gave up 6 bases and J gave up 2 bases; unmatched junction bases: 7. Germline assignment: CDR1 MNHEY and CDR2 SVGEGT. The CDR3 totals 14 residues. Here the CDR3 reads CASRLAGSAYEQYF. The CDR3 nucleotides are TGTGCCAGCAGGTTAGCGGGTTCGGCCTACGAGCAGTACTTC.

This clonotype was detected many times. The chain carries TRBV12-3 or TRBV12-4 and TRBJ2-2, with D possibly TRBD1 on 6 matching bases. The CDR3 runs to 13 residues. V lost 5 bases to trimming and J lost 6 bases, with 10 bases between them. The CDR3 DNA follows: TGTGCCAGCAGTAAACAGGGTTCCGGGGAGCTGTTTTTT. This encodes CASSKQGSGELFF.

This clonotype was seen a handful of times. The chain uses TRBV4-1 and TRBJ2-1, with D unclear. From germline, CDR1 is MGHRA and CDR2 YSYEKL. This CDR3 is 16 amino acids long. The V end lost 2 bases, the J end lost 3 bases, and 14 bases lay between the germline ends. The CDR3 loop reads CASSQNGGGVYNEQFF. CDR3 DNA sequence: TGCGCCAGCAGCCAAAACGGCGGTGGGGTCTACAATGAGCAGTTCTTC.

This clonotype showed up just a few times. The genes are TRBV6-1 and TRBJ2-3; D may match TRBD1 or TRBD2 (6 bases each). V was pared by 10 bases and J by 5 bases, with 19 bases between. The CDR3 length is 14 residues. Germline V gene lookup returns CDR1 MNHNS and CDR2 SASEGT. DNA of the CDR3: TGTGCCATTAAGGAGGGGGGCTTAGGAGATACGCAGTATTTT. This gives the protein CAIKEGGLGDTQYF.

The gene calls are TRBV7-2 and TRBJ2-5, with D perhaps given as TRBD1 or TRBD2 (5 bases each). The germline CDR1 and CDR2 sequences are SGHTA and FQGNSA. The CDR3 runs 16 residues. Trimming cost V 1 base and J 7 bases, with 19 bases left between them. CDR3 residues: CASSLGGVTGRPTQYF. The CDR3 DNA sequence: TGTGCCAGCAGCTTAGGTGGGGTCACGGGGCGGCCGACCCAGTACTTC.

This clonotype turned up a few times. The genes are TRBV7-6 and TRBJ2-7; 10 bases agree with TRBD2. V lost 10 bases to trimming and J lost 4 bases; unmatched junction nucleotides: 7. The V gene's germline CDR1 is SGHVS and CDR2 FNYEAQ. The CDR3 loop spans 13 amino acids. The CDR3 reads CATERGGGYEQYF. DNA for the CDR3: TGTGCCACCGAGCGGGGGGGCGGTTACGAGCAGTACTTC. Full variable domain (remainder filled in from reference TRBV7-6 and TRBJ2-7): GAGVSQSPRYKVTKRGQDVALRCDPISGHVSLYWYRQALGQGPEFLTYFNYEAQQDKSGLPNDRFSAERPEGSISTLTIQRTEQRDSAMYRCATERGGGYEQYFGPGTRLTVT.

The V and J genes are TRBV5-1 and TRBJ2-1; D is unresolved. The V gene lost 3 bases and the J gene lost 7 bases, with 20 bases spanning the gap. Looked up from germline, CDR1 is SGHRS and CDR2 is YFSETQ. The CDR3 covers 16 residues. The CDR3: CASSWTPNVIENEQFF. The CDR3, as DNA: TGCGCCAGCAGCTGGACCCCAAACGTTATAGAAAATGAGCAGTTCTTC.

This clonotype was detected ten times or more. This chain's CDR3 is CASSLGLAGGIDTQYF. The CDR3 DNA sequence: TGTGCCAGCAGCCTGGGACTAGCGGGGGGGATAGATACGCAGTATTTT. The V call is TRBV7-2, the J call TRBJ2-3, with 16 positions matching TRBD2. The germline CDR1 and CDR2 sequences are SGHTA and FQGNSA. The junction had 4 bases not matched to a gene; V was cut back by 5 bases and J by 5 bases. The CDR3 runs 16 residues. The full variable domain, in which reference TRBV7-2 and TRBJ2-3 provide the parts outside the CDR3, is GAGVSQSPSNKVTEKGKDVELRCDPISGHTALYWYRQSLGQGLEFLIYFQGNSAPDKSGLPSDRFSAERTGGSVSTLTIQRTQQEDSAVYLCASSLGLAGGIDTQYFGPGTRLTVL.

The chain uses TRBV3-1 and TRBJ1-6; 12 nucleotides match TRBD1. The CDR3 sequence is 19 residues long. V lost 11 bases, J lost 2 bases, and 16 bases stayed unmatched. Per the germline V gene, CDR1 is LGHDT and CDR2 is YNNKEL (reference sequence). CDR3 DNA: TGTGCCTCCTGCCATGGGCCGGGACAGGGGGCGACCTATAATTCACCCCTCCACTTT. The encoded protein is CASCHGPGQGATYNSPLHF. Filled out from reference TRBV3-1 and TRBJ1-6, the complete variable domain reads DTAVSQTPKYLVTQMGNDKSIKCEQNLGHDTMYWYKQDSKKFLKIMFSYNNKELIINETVPNRFSPKSPDKAHLNLHINSLELGDSAVYFCASCHGPGQGATYNSPLHFGNGTRLTVT.

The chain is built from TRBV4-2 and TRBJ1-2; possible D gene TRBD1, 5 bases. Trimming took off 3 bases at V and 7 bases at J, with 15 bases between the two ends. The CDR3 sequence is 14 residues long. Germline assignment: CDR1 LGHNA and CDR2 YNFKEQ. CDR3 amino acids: CASSHVAGPGGYTF. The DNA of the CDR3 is TGTGCCAGCAGCCATGTCGCGGGGCCAGGTGGCTACACCTTC.

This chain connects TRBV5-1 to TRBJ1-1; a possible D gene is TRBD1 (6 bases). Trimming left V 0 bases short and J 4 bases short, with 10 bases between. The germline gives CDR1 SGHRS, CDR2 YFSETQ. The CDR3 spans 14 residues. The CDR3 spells CASSLEVGATEAFF. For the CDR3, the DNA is TGCGCCAGCAGCTTGGAGGTGGGGGCCACTGAAGCTTTCTTT.

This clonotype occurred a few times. CDR3 amino acids: CASSLGRVEETQYF. CDR3 coding DNA: TGCGCCAGCAGCTTGGGACGAGTCGAAGAGACCCAGTACTTC. This chain uses TRBV5-1 with TRBJ2-5; no reliable D call. The CDR3 length is 14 residues. CDR1 is SGHRS, CDR2 YFSETQ, per germline. The V end lost 0 bases, the J end lost 3 bases, and 9 bases lay between the germline ends.

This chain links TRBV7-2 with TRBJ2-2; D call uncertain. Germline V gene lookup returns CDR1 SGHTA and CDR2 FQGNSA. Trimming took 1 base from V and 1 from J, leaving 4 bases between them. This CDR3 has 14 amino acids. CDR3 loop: CASSLEVNTGELFF. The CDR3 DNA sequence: TGTGCCAGCAGCTTAGAGGTGAACACCGGGGAGCTGTTTTTT.

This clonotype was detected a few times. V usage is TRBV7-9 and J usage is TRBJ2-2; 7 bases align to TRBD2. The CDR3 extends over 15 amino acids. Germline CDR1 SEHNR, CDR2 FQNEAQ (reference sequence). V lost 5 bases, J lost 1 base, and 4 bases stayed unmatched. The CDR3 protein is CASSRSGLNTGELFF. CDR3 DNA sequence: TGTGCCAGCAGCCGTAGCGGGCTGAACACCGGGGAGCTGTTTTTT. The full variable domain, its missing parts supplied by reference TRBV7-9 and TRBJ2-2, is DTGVSQNPRHKITKRGQNVTFRCDPISEHNRLYWYRQTLGQGPEFLTYFQNEAQLEKSRLLSDRFSAERPKGSFSTLEIQRTEQGDSAMYLCASSRSGLNTGELFFGEGSRLTVL.

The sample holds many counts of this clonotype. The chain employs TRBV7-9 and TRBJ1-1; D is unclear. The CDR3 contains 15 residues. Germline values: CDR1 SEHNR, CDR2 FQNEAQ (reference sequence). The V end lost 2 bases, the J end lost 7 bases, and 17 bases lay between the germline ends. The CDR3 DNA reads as TGTGCCAGCAGCTTAAGTCCGCGGACTGTCAGTGAAGCTTTCTTT. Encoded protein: CASSLSPRTVSEAFF.

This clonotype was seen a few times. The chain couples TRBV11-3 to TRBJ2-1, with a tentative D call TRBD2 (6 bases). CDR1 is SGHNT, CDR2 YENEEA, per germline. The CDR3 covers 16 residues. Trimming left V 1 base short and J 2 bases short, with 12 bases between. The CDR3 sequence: CASSLVGGVTYNEQFF. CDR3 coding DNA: TGTGCCAGCAGCTTAGTTGGCGGGGTCACCTACAATGAGCAGTTCTTC.

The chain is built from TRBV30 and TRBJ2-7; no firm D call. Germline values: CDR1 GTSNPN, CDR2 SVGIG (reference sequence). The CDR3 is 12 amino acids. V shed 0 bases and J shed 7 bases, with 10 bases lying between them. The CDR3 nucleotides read TGTGCCTGGAGTGTCCTTGCTTGGGAGCAGTACGTC. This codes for CAWSVLAWEQYV.

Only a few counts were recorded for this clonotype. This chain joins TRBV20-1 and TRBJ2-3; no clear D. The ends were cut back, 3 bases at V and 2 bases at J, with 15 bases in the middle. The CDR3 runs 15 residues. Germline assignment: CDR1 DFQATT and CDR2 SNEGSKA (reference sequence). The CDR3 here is CSARGFVSPTDTQYF. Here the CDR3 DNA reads TGCAGTGCTAGGGGTTTCGTCAGCCCCACAGATACGCAGTATTTT.

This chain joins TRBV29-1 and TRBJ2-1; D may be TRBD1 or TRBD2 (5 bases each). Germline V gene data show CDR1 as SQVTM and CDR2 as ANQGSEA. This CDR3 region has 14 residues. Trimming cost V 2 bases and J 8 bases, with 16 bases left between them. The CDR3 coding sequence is TGCAGCGTTGAATGGGACCGATCCGGGGATGAGCAGTTCTTC. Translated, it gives CSVEWDRSGDEQFF.

The CDR3 spells CASSVRKDRGYEQYF. Here the CDR3 DNA reads TGCGCCAGCAGCGTACGTAAGGACAGGGGGTACGAGCAGTACTTC. This chain connects TRBV5-1 to TRBJ2-7, with 10 bases matching TRBD1. This CDR3 has 15 residues. Germline CDR1 is SGHRS and CDR2 is YFSETQ. J gave up 4 bases and V 4 bases, and 8 bases lay outside the gene matches. The entire variable domain, with the rest obtained from reference TRBV5-1 and TRBJ2-7, is as follows: KAGVTQTPRYLIKTRGQQVTLSCSPISGHRSVSWYQQTPGQGLQFLFEYFSETQRNKGNFPGRFSGRQFSNSRSEMNVSTLELGDSALYLCASSVRKDRGYEQYFGPGTRLTVT.

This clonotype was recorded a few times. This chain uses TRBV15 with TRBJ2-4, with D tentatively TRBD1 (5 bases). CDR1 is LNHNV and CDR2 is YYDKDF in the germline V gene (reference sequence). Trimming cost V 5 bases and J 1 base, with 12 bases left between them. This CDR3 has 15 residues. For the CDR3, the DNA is TGTGCCACCAGCGCCAGGGATGGGGCCAAAAACATTCAGTACTTC. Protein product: CATSARDGAKNIQYF.

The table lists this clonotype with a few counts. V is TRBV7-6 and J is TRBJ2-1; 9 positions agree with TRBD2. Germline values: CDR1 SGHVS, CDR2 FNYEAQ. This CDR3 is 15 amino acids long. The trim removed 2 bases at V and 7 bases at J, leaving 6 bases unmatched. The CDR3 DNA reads TGTGCCAGCAGCTTACTCGGCGGGGGGGGGAATGAGCAGTTCTTC. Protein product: CASSLLGGGGNEQFF. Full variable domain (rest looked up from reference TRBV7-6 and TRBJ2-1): GAGVSQSPRYKVTKRGQDVALRCDPISGHVSLYWYRQALGQGPEFLTYFNYEAQQDKSGLPNDRFSAERPEGSISTLTIQRTEQRDSAMYRCASSLLGGGGNEQFFGPGTRLTVL.

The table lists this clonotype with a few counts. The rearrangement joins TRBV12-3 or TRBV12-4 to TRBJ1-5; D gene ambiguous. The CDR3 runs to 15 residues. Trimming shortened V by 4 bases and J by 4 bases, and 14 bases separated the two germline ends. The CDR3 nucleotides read TGTGCCAGCAGTTCCACCTGGACTGCTAATCAGCCCCAGCATTTT. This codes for CASSSTWTANQPQHF.

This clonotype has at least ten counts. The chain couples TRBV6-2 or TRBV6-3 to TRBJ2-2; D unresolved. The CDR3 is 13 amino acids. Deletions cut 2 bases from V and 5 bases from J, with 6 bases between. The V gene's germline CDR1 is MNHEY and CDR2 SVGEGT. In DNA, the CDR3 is TGTGCCAGCAGTTACGGGGAAACCGGGGAGCTGTTTTTT. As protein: CASSYGETGELFF.

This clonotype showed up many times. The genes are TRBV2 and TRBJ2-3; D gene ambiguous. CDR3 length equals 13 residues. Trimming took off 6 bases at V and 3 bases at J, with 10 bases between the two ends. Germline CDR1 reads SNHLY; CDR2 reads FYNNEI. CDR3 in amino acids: CASSYLVTDTQYF. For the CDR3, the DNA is TGTGCCAGCAGCTACCTCGTGACAGATACGCAGTATTTT.

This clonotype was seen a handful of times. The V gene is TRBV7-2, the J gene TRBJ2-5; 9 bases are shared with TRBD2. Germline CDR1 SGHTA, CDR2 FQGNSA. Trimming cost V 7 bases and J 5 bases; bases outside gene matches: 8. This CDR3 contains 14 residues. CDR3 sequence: CASKRGGAGETQYF. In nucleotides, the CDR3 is TGTGCCAGCAAGCGCGGGGGGGCCGGGGAGACCCAGTACTTC.